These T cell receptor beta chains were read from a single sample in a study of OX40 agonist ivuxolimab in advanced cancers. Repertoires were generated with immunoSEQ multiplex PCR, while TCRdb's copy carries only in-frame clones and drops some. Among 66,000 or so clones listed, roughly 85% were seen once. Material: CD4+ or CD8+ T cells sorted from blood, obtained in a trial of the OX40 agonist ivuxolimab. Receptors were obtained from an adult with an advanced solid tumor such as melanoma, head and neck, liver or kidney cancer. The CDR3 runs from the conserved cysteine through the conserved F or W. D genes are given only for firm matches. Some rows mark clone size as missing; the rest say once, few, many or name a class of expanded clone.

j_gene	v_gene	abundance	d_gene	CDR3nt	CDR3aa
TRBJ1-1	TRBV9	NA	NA	TGTGCCAGCAGCCCTACCGGAAACAGACAGAACACTGAAGCTTTCTTT	CASSPTGNRQNTEAFF
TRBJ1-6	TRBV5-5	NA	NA	TGTGCCAGCAGCTTGGACAGGGAAGGTTCACCCCTCCACTTT	CASSLDREGSPLHF
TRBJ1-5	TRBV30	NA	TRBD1	TGTGCCTGGACTGCCGGGACAGGGGTCAATCAGCCCCAGCATTTT	CAWTAGTGVNQPQHF
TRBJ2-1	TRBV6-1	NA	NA	TGTGCCAGCAGTGATTCCCCGGGGGGCCCTCTAACCTACAATGAGCAGTTCTTC	CASSDSPGGPLTYNEQFF
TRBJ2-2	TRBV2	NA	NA	TGTGCCAGCAGTCCCTTTACAGTCGGAGCCGGGGAGCTGTTTTTT	CASSPFTVGAGELFF
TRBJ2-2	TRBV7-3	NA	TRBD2	TGTGCCAGCAGCCCACTAGCGGGTCGCACCGGGGAGCTGTTTTTT	CASSPLAGRTGELFF
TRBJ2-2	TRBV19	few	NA	TGTGCCAGTAGTTTGTTAGAGGGGATGGGGACCGGGGAGCTGTTTTTT	CASSLLEGMGTGELFF
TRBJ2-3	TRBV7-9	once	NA	TGTGCCAGCAGCCCGTACACAGATACGCAGTATTTT	CASSPYTDTQYF
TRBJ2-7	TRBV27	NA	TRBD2	TGTGCCAGCAGGACTAGCGGGGCCTACGAGCAGTACTTC	CASRTSGAYEQYF
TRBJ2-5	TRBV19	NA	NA	TGTGCCAGTAGTACCCGGTCCGGGTGGGAGACCCAGTACTTC	CASSTRSGWETQYF
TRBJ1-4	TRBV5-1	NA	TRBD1	TGCGCCAGCAGCTCCCAACCGGGACAGTCTAATGAAAAACTGTTTTTT	CASSSQPGQSNEKLFF
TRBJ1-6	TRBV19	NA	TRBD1	TGTGCCAGTAGTATATCTATCCTTGACAGGGGCTCACCCCTCCACTTT	CASSISILDRGSPLHF
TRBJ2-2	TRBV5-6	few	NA	TGTGCCAGCAGCTTGGTCGGACGATACACCGGGGAGCTGTTTTTT	CASSLVGRYTGELFF
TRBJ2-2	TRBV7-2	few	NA	TGTGCCAGCAGCTTACGCTTAAACGGGGAGCTGTTTTTT	CASSLRLNGELFF
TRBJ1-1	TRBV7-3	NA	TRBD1	TGTGCCAGCAGCCGACAGGGGAAGGGTAACACTGAAGCTTTCTTT	CASSRQGKGNTEAFF
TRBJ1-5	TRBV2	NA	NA	TGTGCCAGCAGTGCAGGGGCCAATCAGCCCCAGCATTTT	CASSAGANQPQHF
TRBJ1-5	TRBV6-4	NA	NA	TGTGCCAGCAGTCCCTCAGGGGACAATCAGCCCCAGCATTTT	CASSPSGDNQPQHF
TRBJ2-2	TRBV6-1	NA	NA	TGTGCCAGCAGGATCAGGGGGGACACCGGGGAGCTGTTTTTT	CASRIRGDTGELFF
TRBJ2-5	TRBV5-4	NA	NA	TGTGCCAGCAGCAGAAGCCTAACAGAACAAGAGACCCAGTACTTC	CASSRSLTEQETQYF
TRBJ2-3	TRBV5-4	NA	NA	TGTGCCAGCAGCAGGACCACAGATACGCAGTATTTT	CASSRTTDTQYF
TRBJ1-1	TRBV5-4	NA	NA	TGTGCCAGCAGCCCGGGGGCGAGGAACACTGAAGCTTTCTTT	CASSPGARNTEAFF
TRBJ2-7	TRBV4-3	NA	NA	TGCGCCAGCAGCCGGATCATCGGGAGCTCTTACGAGCAGTACTTC	CASSRIIGSSYEQYF
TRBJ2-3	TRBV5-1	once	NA	TGCGCCAGCAGCTTGGGGACGGGGGCTAGCACAGATACGCAGTATTTT	CASSLGTGASTDTQYF
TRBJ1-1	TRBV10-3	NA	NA	TGTGCCATCAGTGAGTTTGGGGTGAACACTGAAGCTTTCTTT	CAISEFGVNTEAFF
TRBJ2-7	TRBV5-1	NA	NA	TGCGCCAGCAGCTTCCTCCCGGTACGGGACACTTGGGGGGGCGAGCAGTACTTC	CASSFLPVRDTWGGEQYF
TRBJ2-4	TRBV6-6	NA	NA	TGTGCCAGCAGTTACCGACACGGTGCCATTCAGTACTTC	CASSYRHGAIQYF
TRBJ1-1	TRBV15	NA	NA	TGTGCCACCGGGCGAAGGTCTTCGGACACTGAAGCTTTCTTT	CATGRRSSDTEAFF
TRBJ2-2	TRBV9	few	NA	TGTGCCAGCAGCGTAGTGGAGCCCGGGGAGCTGTTTTTT	CASSVVEPGELFF
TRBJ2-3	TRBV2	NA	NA	TGTGCCAGCAGGGCGGATACGCAGTATTTT	CASRADTQYF
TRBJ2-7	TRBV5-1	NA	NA	TGCGCCAGCAGCTTAAACAGGATTATCTACGAGCAGTACTTC	CASSLNRIIYEQYF
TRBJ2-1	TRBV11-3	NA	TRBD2	TGTGCCAGCAGCGTTAGCGGGGGGGCCCCCGGGAATGAGCAGTTCTTC	CASSVSGGAPGNEQFF
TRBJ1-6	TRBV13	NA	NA	TGTGCCAGCACCTCGCGGTACTCCTATAATTCACCCCTCCACTTT	CASTSRYSYNSPLHF
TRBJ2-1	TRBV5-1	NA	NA	TGCGCCAGCAGCTTGGCCCGGCGGATGGGATTCAATGAGCAGTTCTTC	CASSLARRMGFNEQFF
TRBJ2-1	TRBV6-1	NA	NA	TGTGCCAGCAGTGTTAGAGGTAGCTACAATGAGCAGTTCTTC	CASSVRGSYNEQFF
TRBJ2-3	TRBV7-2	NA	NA	TGTGCCAGCAGCCCACCAACAGATACGCAGTATTTT	CASSPPTDTQYF
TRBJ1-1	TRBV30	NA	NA	TGTGCCTGGAGTGTACCTTCGGTCACTGAAGCTTTCTTT	CAWSVPSVTEAFF
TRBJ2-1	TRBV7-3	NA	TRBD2	TGTGCCAGCAGCATTAGCGGGAGCTCCTACAATGAGCAGTTCTTC	CASSISGSSYNEQFF
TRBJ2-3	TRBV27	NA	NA	TGTGCCAGCAGTCCCTCCCCAGCGGTGAGCACAGATACGCAGTATTTT	CASSPSPAVSTDTQYF
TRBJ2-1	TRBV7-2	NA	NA	TGTGCCAGCAGCCCGGTCGTGTTGGAGCAGTTCTTC	CASSPVVLEQFF
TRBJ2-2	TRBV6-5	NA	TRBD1	TGTGCCAGCAGTAATACAGGGGGCAGCGGGGAGCTGTTTTTT	CASSNTGGSGELFF
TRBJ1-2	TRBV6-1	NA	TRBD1	TGTGCCAGCAGTGAGTTCAGGGGGAACTATGGCTACACCTTC	CASSEFRGNYGYTF
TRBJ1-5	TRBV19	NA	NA	TGTGCCAGTAGAGGGGCAGGGAAGGGCAATCAGCCCCAGCATTTT	CASRGAGKGNQPQHF
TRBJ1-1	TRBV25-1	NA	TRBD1	TGTGCCAGCAGTGAACCCAACAGGGGCCGGAACACTGAAGCTTTCTTT	CASSEPNRGRNTEAFF
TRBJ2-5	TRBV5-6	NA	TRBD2	TGTGCCAGCAGCTTGGGCGGGAGGGCCCGGGAGACCCAGTACTTC	CASSLGGRARETQYF
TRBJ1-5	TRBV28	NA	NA	TGTGCCAGCGGCGGGAATAGCAATCAGCCCCAGCATTTT	CASGGNSNQPQHF
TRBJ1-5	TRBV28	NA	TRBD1	TGTGCCAGCAGTTTATTCGGGACAGATAATCAGCCCCAGCATTTT	CASSLFGTDNQPQHF
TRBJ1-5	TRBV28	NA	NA	TGTGCCAGCAGTCCGCCTGCGGGCTCTCAGCCCCAGCATTTT	CASSPPAGSQPQHF
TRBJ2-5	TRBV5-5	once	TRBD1	TGTGCCAGCAGACCGGACAGGGGTAGGCAAGAGACCCAGTACTTC	CASRPDRGRQETQYF
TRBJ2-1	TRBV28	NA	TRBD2	TGTGCCAGCAGTTTTCCAAGGACTAGCGGGAGGGCCGATGTTTCCTACAATGAGCAGTTCTTC	CASSFPRTSGRADVSYNEQFF
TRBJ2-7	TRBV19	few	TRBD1	TGTGCCAGTAGTACCTCCGGGACAGTTACCTACGAGCAGTACTTC	CASSTSGTVTYEQYF